Listed below are T cell receptor beta chains from one sample, sequenced in a study of shared clonotypes between healthy human individuals. Here immunoSEQ multiplex PCR was the method, and the copy in TCRdb shows in-frame clones only, minus some. This table holds 450,000 to 650,000 clones, around 80% found once. Sequenced sample: PBMCs. All receptors come from a middle-aged woman in good health. Some clones in this sample may be carry-over from other donors' samples. Both conserved end residues are trimmed from each CDR3.

j_call,v_call,cdr3_aa
TRBJ1-4,TRBV5-1,ASSPSGGGNEKLF
TRBJ2-7,TRBV27,ASSLGQGPYEQY
TRBJ1-1,TRBV5-1,ASSLEQALNTEAF
TRBJ1-3,TRBV7-3,ASSLRPGLTSGNTIY
TRBJ2-1,TRBV5-1,ASSQGQGASNEQF
TRBJ2-1,TRBV11-3,ASSPGLAGNEQF
TRBJ2-5,TRBV11-2,ASSLSRETQY
TRBJ2-1,TRBV10-2,ASTPSGTYNEQF
TRBJ2-2,TRBV7-2,ASSFLPTGELF
TRBJ2-3,TRBV29-1,SALGQTDTQY
TRBJ2-3,TRBV9,ASSGQPPRTDTQY
TRBJ1-3,TRBV6-1,ASSPSRGSGNTIY
TRBJ2-7,TRBV5-6,ASSSDPTSELYEQY
TRBJ2-1,TRBV9,ASSTREGRTVDEQF
TRBJ1-4,TRBV27,ASSFWANEKLF
TRBJ1-2,TRBV27,ASRVAAAKYYGYT
TRBJ1-1,TRBV5-4,ASSPGQMNTEAF
TRBJ2-2,TRBV11-2,ASNLFPEGRNTGELF
TRBJ2-2,TRBV5-1,ASSRRQGAAGELF
TRBJ2-1,TRBV19,ASSNPGVANEQF
TRBJ1-5,TRBV7-9,ASSPGGWGNQPQH
TRBJ1-2,TRBV4-3,ASSLQGTGGYYGYT
TRBJ1-5,TRBV9,ASSPGGLGNQPQH
TRBJ1-5,TRBV19,ASSLGGVYTQPQH
TRBJ2-7,TRBV5-4,ASRRDLSSSYEQY
TRBJ2-4,TRBV4-3,ASSQNRDRGPLAKNIQY
TRBJ2-1,TRBV11-3,ASSLVASGSWNEQF
TRBJ2-3,TRBV30,AYVADGTDTQY
TRBJ2-3,TRBV29-1,SVEDGIVADTQY
TRBJ2-5,TRBV23-1,ASSQTGVETQY
TRBJ2-1,TRBV5-1,ASSLGLGDEQF
TRBJ1-4,TRBV30,AWSGLGATNEKLF
TRBJ2-3,TRBV19,ASSPRPGTPTDTQY
TRBJ2-7,TRBV7-9,ASSLAGGNEQY
TRBJ2-7,TRBV5-8,ASSLYRDRIAYEQY
TRBJ1-2,TRBV19,ASSIGSNYGYT
TRBJ1-2,TRBV10-3,AIWTGGNYGYT
TRBJ1-4,TRBV4-1,ASSQEDTEKEKLF